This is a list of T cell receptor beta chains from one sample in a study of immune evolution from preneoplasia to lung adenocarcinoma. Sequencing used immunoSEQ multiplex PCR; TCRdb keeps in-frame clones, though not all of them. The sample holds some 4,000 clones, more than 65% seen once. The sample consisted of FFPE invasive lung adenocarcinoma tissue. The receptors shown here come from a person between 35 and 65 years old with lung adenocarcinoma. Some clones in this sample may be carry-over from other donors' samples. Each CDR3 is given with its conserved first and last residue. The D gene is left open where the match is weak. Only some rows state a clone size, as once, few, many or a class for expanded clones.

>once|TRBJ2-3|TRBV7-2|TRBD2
CASTAGGPADTQYF
TGTGCCAGCACCGCGGGGGGGCCGGCAGATACGCAGTATTTT
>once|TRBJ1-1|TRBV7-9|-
CASSLTQGYTEAFF
TGTGCCAGCAGCTTAACCCAGGGGTACACTGAAGCTTTCTTT
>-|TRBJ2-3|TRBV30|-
CAWTRTAGADTQYF
TGTGCCTGGACTCGGACAGCTGGGGCAGATACGCAGTATTTT
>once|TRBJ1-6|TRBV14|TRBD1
CASSQQGTAFSPLHF
TGTGCCAGCAGCCAGCAGGGGACAGCCTTTTCACCCCTCCACTTT
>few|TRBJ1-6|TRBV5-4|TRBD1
CASSPGQGAQGSPLHF
TGTGCCAGCAGCCCGGGACAGGGGGCTCAAGGATCACCCCTCCACTTT
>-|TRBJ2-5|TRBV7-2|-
CASSWGQETQYF
TGTGCCAGCAGTTGGGGGCAAGAGACCCAGTACTTC
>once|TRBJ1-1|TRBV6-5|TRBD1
CASSYSRDSIEAFF
TGTGCCAGCAGTTACTCCCGGGACAGCATTGAAGCTTTCTTT
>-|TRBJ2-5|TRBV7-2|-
CASSSGLTETQYF
TGTGCCAGCAGCAGCGGGCTTACAGAGACCCAGTACTTC
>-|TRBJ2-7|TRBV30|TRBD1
CAWSGDRGYEQYF
TGTGCCTGGAGCGGGGACAGGGGGTACGAGCAGTACTTC
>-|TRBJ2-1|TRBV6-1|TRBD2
CASSKRGRSYNEQFF
TGTGCCAGCAGCAAGCGGGGGAGGTCCTACAATGAGCAGTTCTTC
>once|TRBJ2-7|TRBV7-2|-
CASSLRDSYKQYF
TGTGCCAGCAGCTTACGGGACTCCTACAAGCAGTACTTC
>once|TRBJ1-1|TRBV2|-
CASSGGVTEAFF
TGTGCCAGCAGCGGTGGGGTGACTGAAGCTTTCTTT
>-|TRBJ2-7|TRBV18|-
CASRSGDNYEQYF
TGTGCCAGCCGATCCGGGGACAACTACGAGCAGTACTTC
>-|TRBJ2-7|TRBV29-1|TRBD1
CSVLSGGYEQYF
TGCAGCGTACTCTCAGGGGGCTACGAGCAGTACTTC
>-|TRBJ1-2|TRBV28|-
CASSFGQTYGYTF
TGTGCCAGCAGTTTCGGACAGACCTATGGCTACACCTTC
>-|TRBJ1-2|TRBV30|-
CAWSISGQLSYGYTF
TGTGCCTGGAGTATTAGTGGACAGCTATCCTATGGCTACACCTTC
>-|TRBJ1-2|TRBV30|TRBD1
CAWRTGGGGYTF
TGTGCCTGGAGAACAGGGGGGGGTGGCTACACCTTC
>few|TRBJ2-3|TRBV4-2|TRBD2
CASSQEGGRVADTQYF
TGTGCCAGCAGCCAAGAAGGCGGGAGAGTCGCAGATACGCAGTATTTT
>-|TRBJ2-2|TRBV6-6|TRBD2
CASSYREGRTGELFF
TGTGCCAGCAGTTATAGGGAGGGGAGGACCGGGGAGCTGTTTTTT
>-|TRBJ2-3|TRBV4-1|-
CASSQDRSGRAGADTQYF
TGCGCCAGCAGCCAAGATAGATCAGGGCGGGCAGGAGCAGATACGCAGTATTTT
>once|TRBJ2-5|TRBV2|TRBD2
CASSLAGGLQETQYF
TGTGCCAGCAGCTTAGCGGGAGGGCTCCAAGAGACCCAGTACTTC
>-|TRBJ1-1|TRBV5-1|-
CASRYQLTGNTEAFF
TGCGCCAGCCGTTATCAATTGACAGGGAACACTGAAGCTTTCTTT
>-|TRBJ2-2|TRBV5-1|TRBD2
CASSLTSGTGGELFF
TGCGCCAGCAGCTTAACTAGCGGGACCGGCGGGGAGCTGTTTTTT
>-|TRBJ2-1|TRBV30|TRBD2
CAWSIQAGGPDEQFF
TGTGCCTGGAGTATCCAAGCGGGAGGGCCCGATGAGCAGTTCTTC
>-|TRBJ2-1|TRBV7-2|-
CASSEGVGVEQFF
TGTGCCAGCAGCGAAGGGGTTGGGGTTGAGCAGTTCTTC
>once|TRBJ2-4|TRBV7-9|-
CASSLAGAANIQYF
TGTGCCAGCAGCTTAGCGGGGGCCGCCAACATTCAGTACTTC
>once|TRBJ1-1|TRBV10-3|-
CASRPGTYTDTEAFF
TGTGCCAGCAGACCCGGGACCTACACGGACACTGAAGCTTTCTTT
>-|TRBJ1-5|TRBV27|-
CASSITSLPDQPQHF
TGTGCCAGCAGTATTACGTCGCTCCCGGATCAGCCCCAGCATTTT